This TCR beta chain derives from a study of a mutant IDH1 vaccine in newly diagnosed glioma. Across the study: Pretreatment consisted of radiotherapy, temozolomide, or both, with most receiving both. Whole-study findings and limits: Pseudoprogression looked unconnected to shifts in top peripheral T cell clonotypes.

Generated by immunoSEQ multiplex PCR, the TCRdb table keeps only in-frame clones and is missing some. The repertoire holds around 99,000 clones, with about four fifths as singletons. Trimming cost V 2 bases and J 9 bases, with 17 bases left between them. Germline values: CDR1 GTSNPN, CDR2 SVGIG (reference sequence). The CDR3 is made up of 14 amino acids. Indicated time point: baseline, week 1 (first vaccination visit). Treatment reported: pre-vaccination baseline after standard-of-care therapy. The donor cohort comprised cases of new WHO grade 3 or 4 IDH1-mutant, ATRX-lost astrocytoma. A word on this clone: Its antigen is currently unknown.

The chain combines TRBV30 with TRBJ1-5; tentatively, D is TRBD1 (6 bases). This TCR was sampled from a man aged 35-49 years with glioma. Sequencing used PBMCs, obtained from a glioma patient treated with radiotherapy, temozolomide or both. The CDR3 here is CAWSPGEGRRPQHF. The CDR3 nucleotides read TGTGCCTGGAGTCCAGGGGAGGGGCGGCGGCCCCAGCATTTT.